These T cell receptor beta chains were read from a single sample in a study of Ad26.COV2.S vaccination and SARS-CoV-2 variants. Repertoires were generated with immunoSEQ multiplex PCR, while TCRdb's copy carries only in-frame clones and drops some. The sample contains 350,000 to 450,000 clones, about four fifths of which appear only once. This material consisted of peripheral blood, taken in a trial of Ad26.COV2.S vaccine versus placebo. The receptor source for this set is a person aged 18-65 years who received the Ad26.COV2.S COVID-19 vaccine or a placebo. The CDR3 runs from the conserved cysteine through the conserved F or W. D genes are given only for firm matches. For some rows the clone size is stated as once, few or many, or as a class when expanded; others skip it.

clone_size cdr3_length j_call d_call v_call cdr3_nt cdr3_aa
- 12 TRBJ2-7 - TRBV25-1 TGTGCCAGCAGTGCCAGCTCCTACGAGCAGTACTTC CASSASSYEQYF
- 14 TRBJ2-7 - TRBV2 TGTGCCAGCAGTGTCAGGGGCTCAGGGTACGAGCAGTACTTC CASSVRGSGYEQYF
- 14 TRBJ2-2 TRBD2 TRBV5-1 TGCGCCAGCAGGCGGGAGGCGAACACCGGGGAGCTGTTTTTT CASRREANTGELFF
once 12 TRBJ1-6 - TRBV9 TGTGCCAGCAGCGTAGGGAACTCACCCCTCCACTTT CASSVGNSPLHF
- 16 TRBJ2-1 TRBD2 TRBV28 TGTGCCAGCGCCCTCTCGGGAGCGGGAGCGTTGGATGAGCAGTTCTTC CASALSGAGALDEQFF
once 13 TRBJ2-2 - TRBV7-6 TGTGCCAGCAGCTCCCTCGGTGGCGGGGAGCTGTTTTTT CASSSLGGGELFF
- 13 TRBJ2-2 - TRBV5-1 TGCGCCAGCAGGGAGGGGCCCACCGGGGAGCTGTTTTTT CASREGPTGELFF
- 15 TRBJ2-7 TRBD2 TRBV9 TGTGCCAGCAGCGTAGGGGGAGGGGAGGCCTACGAGCAGTACTTC CASSVGGGEAYEQYF
- 16 TRBJ2-2 TRBD1 TRBV30 TGTGCCTGGAGCCGCTCTGGGACAGGGGGCACCGGGGAGCTGTTTTTT CAWSRSGTGGTGELFF
- 15 TRBJ2-1 TRBD2 TRBV19 TGTGCCAGTAGTCTGGTGGCTAGCGGGGGGGCTGAGCAGTTCTTC CASSLVASGGAEQFF
- 10 TRBJ1-1 - TRBV7-9 TGTGCCAGCAGCTTCAGTGAAGCTTTCTTT CASSFSEAFF
- 11 TRBJ2-1 - TRBV30 TGTGCCTGGTCCCAGGTCAATGAGCAGTTCTTC CAWSQVNEQFF